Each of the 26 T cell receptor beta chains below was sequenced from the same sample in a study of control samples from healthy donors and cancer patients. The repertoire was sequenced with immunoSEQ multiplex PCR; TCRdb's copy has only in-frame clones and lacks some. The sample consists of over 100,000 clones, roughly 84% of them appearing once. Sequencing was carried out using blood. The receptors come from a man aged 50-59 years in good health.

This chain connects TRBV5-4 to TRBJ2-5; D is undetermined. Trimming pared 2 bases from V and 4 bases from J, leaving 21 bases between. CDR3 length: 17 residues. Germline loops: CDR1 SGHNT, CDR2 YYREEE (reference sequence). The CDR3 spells CASSLDSARSKGETQYF. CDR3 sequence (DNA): TGTGCCAGCAGCTTAGATTCGGCAAGAAGCAAAGGAGAGACCCAGTACTTC.

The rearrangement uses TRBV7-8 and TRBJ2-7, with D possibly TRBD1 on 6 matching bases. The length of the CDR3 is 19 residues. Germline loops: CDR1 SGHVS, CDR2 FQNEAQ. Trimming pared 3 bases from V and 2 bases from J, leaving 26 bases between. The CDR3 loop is CASSLGGLGAVRTAYEQYF. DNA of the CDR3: TGTGCCAGCAGCTTGGGCGGATTGGGGGCAGTAAGGACAGCCTACGAGCAGTACTTC.

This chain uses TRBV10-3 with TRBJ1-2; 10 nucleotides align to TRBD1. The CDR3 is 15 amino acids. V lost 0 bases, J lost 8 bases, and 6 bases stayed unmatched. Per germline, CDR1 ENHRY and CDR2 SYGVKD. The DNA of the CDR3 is TGTGCCATCAGTGAGTCTGGACAGGGGGGCTCGGGCTACACCTTC. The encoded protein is CAISESGQGGSGYTF.

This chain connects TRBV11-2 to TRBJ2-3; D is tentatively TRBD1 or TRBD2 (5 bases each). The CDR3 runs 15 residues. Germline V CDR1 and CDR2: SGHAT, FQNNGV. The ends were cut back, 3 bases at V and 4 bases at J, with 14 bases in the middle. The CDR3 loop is CASSFGTVHPDTQYF. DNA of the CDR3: TGTGCCAGCAGCTTTGGGACCGTCCACCCAGATACGCAGTATTTT.

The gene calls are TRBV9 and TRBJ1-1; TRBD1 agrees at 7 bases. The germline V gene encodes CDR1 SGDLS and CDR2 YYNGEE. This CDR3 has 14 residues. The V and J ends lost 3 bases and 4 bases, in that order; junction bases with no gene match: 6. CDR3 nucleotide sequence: TGTGCCAGCAGCGCAGGGGGACCCGTCACTGAAGCTTTCTTT. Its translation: CASSAGGPVTEAFF.

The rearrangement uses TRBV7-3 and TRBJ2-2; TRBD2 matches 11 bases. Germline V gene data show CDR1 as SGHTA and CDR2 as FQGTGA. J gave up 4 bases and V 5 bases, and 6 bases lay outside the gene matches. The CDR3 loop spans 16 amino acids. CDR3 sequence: CASSPLAGAVTGELFF. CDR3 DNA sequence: TGTGCCAGCAGCCCACTAGCGGGGGCTGTCACCGGGGAGCTGTTTTTT. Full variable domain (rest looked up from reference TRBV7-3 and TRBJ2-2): GAGVSQTPSNKVTEKGKYVELRCDPISGHTALYWYRQSLGQGPEFLIYFQGTGAADDSGLPNDRFFAVRPEGSVSTLKIQRTERGDSAVYLCASSPLAGAVTGELFFGEGSRLTVL.

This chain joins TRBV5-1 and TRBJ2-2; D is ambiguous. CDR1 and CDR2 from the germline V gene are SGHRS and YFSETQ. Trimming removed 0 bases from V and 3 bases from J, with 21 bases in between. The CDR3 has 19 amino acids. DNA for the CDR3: TGCGCCAGCAGCTTGGATTGGGTCCTAGAAGTGGTCGACACCGGGGAGCTGTTTTTT. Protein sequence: CASSLDWVLEVVDTGELFF.

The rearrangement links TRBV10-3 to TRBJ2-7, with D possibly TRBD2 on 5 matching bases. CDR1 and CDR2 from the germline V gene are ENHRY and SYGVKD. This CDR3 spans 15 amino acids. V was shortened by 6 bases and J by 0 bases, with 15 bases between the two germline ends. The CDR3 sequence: CAIRDRPGSSYEQYF. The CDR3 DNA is TGTGCCATCAGGGATCGACCGGGATCCTCCTACGAGCAGTACTTC.

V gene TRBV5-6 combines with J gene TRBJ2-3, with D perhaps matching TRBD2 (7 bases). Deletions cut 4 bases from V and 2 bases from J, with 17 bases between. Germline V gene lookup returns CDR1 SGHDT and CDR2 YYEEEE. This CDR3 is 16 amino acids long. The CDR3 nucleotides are TGTGCCAGCAGCCAAGCGGGACACCGAGTCACAGATACGCAGTATTTT. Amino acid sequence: CASSQAGHRVTDTQYF.

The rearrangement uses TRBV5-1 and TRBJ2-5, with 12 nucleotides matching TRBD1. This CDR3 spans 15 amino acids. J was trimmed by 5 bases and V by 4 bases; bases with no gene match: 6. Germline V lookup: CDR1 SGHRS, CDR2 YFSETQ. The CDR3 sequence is CASSRDRGQGETQYF. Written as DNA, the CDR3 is TGCGCCAGCAGCCGGGACAGGGGGCAGGGTGAGACCCAGTACTTC.

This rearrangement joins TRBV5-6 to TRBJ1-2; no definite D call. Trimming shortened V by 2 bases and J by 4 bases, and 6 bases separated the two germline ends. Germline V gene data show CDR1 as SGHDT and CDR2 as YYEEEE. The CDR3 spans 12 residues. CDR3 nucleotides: TGTGCCAGCAGCTTCGACCTCTATGGCTACACCTTC. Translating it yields CASSFDLYGYTF.

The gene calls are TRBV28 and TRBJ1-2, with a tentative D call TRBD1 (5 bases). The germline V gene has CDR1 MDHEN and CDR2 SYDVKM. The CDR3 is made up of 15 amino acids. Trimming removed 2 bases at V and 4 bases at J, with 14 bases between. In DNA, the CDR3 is TGTGCCAGCAGTTTAGGGACGCGGGACGGCTATGGCTACACCTTC. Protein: CASSLGTRDGYGYTF.

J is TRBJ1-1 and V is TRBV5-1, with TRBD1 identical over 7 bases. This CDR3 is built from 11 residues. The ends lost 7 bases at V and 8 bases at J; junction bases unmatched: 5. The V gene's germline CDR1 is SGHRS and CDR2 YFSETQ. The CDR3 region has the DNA TGCGCCAGCCAACAGGGGCCCGAAGCTTTCTTT. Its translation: CASQQGPEAFF.

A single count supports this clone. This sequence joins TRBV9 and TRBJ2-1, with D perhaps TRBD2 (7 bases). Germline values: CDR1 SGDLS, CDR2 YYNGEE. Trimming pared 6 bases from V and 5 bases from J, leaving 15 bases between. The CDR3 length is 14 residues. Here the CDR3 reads CASTTWGGDNEQFF. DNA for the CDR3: TGTGCCAGCACAACATGGGGGGGCGACAATGAGCAGTTCTTC. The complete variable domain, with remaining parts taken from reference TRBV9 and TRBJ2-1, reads DSGVTQTPKHLITATGQRVTLRCSPRSGDLSVYWYQQSLDQGLQFLIQYYNGEERAKGNILERFSAQQFPDLHSELNLSSLELGDSALYFCASTTWGGDNEQFFGPGTRLTVL.

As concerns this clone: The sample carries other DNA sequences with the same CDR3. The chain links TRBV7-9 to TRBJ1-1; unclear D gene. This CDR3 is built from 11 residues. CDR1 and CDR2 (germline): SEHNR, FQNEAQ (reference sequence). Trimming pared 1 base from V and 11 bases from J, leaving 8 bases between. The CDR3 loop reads CASSLGVLAFF. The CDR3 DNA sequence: TGTGCCAGCAGCTTAGGGGTGTTGGCTTTCTTT.

This chain's CDR3 is CASSRNNIDRTSNQPQHF. CDR3 DNA sequence: TGTGCCAGCAGCAGAAATAACATTGACAGGACTAGCAATCAGCCCCAGCATTTT. The V and J genes are TRBV5-6 and TRBJ1-5; weak D call: TRBD1 (6 bases). Germline V CDR1 and CDR2: SGHDT, YYEEEE. There are 18 residues in the CDR3. Trimming stripped 4 bases from V and 0 bases from J, with 20 bases between.

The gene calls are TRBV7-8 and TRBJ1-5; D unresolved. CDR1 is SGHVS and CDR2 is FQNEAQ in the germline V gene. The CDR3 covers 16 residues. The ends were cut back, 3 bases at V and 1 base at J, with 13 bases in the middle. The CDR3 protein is CASSFWGYGSNQPQHF. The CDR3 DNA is TGTGCCAGCAGCTTTTGGGGTTATGGGAGCAATCAGCCCCAGCATTTT. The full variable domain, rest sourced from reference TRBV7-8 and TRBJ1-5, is GAGVSQSPRYKVAKRGQDVALRCDPISGHVSLFWYQQALGQGPEFLTYFQNEAQLDKSGLPSDRFFAERPEGSVSTLKIQRTQQEDSAVYLCASSFWGYGSNQPQHFGDGTRLSIL.

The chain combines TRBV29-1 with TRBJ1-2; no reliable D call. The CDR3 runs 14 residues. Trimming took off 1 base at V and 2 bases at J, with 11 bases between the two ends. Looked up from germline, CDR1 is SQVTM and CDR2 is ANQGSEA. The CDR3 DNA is TGCAGCGTTGAAGTGGGCAGGATAAACTATGGCTACACCTTC. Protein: CSVEVGRINYGYTF. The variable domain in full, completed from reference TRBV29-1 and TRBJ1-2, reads SAVISQKPSRDICQRGTSLTIQCQVDSQVTMMFWYRQQPGQSLTLIATANQGSEATYESGFVIDKFPISRPNLTFSTLTVSNMSPEDSSIYLCSVEVGRINYGYTFGSGTRLTVV.

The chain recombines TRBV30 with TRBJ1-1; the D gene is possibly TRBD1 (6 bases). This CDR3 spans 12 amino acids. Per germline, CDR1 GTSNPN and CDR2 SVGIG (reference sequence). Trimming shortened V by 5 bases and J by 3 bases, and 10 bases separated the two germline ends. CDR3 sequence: CAWGRGYTEAFF. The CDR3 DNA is TGTGCCTGGGGAAGGGGGTACACTGAAGCTTTCTTT.

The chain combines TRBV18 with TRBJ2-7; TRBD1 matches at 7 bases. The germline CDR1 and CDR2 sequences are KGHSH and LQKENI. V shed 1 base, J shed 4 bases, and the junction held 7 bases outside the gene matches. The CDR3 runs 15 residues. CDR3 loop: CASSPHQGVHYEQYF. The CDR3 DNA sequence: TGTGCCAGCTCACCACACCAGGGGGTACATTACGAGCAGTACTTC.

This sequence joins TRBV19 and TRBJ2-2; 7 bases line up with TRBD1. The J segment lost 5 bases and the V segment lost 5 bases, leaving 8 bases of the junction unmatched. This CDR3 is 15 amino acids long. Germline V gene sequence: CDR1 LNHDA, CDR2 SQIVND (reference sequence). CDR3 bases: TGTGCCAGTAGTCTCGGGACAGAAACAACCGGGGAGCTGTTTTTT. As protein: CASSLGTETTGELFF. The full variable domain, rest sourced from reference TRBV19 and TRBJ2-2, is DGGITQSPKYLFRKEGQNVTLSCEQNLNHDAMYWYRQDPGQGLRLIYYSQIVNDFQKGDIAEGYSVSREKKESFPLTVTSAQKNPTAFYLCASSLGTETTGELFFGEGSRLTVL.

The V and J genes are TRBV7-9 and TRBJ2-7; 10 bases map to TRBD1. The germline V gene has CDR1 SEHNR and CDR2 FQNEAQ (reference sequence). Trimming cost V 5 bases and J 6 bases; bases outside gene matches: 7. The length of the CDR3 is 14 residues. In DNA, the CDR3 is TGTGCCAGCAGCGAGACAGGGGGCACCGGCGAGCAGTACTTC. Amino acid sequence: CASSETGGTGEQYF.

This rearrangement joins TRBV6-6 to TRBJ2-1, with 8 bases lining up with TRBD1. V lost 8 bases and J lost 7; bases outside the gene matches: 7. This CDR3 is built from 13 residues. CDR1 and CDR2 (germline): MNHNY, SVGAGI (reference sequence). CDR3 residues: CASSQGQVNEQFF. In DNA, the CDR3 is TGTGCCAGCTCCCAGGGACAGGTAAATGAGCAGTTCTTC.

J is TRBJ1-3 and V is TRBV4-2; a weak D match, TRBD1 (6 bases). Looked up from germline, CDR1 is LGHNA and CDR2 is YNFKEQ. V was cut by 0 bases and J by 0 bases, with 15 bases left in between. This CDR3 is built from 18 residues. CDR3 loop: CASSQEGAHSSSGNTIYF. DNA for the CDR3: TGTGCCAGCAGCCAAGAGGGGGCTCACAGTTCCTCTGGAAACACCATATATTTT.

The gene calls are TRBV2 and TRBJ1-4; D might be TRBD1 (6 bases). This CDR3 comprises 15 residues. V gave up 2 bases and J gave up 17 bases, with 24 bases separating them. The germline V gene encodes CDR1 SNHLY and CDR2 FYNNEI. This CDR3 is CASSEYAGADTQGFF. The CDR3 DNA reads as TGTGCCAGCAGTGAATACGCGGGGGCTGACACCCAGGGTTTTTTT.

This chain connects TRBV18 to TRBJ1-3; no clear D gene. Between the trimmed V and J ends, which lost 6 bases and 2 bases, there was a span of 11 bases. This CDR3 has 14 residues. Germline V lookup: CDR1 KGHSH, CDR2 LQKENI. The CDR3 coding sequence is TGTGCCAGCTCCCCCTCGGTGGCTGGAAACACCATATATTTT. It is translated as CASSPSVAGNTIYF.